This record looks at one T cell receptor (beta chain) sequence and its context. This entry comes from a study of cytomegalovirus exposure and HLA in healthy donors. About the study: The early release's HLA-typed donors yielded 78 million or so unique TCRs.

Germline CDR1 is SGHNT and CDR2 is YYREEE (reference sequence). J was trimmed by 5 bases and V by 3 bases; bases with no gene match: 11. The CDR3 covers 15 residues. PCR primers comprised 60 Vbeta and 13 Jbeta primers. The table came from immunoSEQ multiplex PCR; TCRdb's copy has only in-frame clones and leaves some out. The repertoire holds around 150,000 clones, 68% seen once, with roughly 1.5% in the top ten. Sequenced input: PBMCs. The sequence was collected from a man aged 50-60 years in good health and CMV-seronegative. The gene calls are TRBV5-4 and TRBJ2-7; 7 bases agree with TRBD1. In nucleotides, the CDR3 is TGTGCCAGCAGCTACTCTATGGACAGGAGTCACGAGCAGTACTTC. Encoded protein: CASSYSMDRSHEQYF.